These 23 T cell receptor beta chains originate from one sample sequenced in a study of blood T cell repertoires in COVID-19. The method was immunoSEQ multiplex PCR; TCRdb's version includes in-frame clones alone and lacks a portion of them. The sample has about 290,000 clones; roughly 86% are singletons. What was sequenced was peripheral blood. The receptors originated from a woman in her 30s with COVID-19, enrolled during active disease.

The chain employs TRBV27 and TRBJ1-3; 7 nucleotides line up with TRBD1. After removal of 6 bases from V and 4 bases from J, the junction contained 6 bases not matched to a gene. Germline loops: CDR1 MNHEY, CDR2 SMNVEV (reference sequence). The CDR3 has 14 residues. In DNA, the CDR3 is TGTGCCAGCAGCCCGGACAGGATAGGAAACACCATATATTTT. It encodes CASSPDRIGNTIYF.

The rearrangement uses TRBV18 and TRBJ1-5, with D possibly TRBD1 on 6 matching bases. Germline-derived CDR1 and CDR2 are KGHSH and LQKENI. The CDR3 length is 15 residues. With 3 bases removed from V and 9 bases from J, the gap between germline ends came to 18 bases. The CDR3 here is CASSPFPQGNSPQHF. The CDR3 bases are TGTGCCAGCTCACCCTTCCCGCAGGGGAACTCGCCCCAGCATTTT.

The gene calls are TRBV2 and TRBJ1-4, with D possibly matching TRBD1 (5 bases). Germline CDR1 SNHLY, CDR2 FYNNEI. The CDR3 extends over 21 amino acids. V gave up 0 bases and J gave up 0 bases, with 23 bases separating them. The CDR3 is CASSEALMGDFGGATNEKLFF. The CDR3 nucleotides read TGTGCCAGCAGTGAAGCGCTGATGGGGGACTTTGGAGGTGCAACTAATGAAAAACTGTTTTTT.

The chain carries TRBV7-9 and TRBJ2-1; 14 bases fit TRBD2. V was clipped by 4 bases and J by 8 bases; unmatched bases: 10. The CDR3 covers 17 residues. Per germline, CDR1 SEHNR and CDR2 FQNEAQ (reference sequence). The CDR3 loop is CASSSNRGTSGGDEQFF. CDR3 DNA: TGTGCCAGCAGCTCTAATCGCGGGACTAGCGGGGGAGATGAGCAGTTCTTC.

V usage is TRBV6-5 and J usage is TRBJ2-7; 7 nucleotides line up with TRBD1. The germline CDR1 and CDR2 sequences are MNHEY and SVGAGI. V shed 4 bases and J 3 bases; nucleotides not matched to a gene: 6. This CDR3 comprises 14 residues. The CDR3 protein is CASSFLRDSYEQYF. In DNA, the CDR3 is TGTGCCAGCAGTTTCCTACGGGACAGCTACGAGCAGTACTTC.

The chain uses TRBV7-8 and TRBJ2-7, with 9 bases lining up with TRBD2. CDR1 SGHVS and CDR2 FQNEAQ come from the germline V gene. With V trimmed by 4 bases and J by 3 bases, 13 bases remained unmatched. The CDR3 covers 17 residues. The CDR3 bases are TGTGCCAGCAGCTCTTTCCCCGGCCTAGCGGGGATCTACGAGCAGTACTTC. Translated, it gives CASSSFPGLAGIYEQYF.

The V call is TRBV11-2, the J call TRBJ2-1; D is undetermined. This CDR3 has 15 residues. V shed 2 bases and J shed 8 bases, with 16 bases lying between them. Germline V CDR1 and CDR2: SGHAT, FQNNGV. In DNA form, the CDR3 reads TGTGCCAGCAGCTTATATGGTACTTTCTCCGATGAGCAGTTCTTC. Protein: CASSLYGTFSDEQFF. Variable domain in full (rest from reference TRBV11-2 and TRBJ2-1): EAGVAQSPRYKIIEKRQSVAFWCNPISGHATLYWYQQILGQGPKLLIQFQNNGVVDDSQLPKDRFSAERLKGVDSTLKIQPAKLEDSAVYLCASSLYGTFSDEQFFGPGTRLTVL.

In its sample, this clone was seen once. CDR3 amino acids: CASSHSTDRELFF. For the CDR3, the DNA is TGTGCCAGCAGCCATTCGACAGATAGGGAGCTGTTTTTT. This chain joins TRBV3-1 (or the pseudogene TRBV3-2) and TRBJ2-2, with D possibly matching TRBD1 (5 bases). The CDR3 is 13 residues long. V lost 3 bases, J lost 9 bases, and 11 bases lay in between. In germline, CDR1 is LGHDT, CDR2 YNNKEL (reference sequence).

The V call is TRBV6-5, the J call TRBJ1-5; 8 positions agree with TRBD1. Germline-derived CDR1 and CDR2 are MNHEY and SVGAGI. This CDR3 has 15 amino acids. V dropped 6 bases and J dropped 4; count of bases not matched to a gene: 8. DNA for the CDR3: TGTGCCAGCAGAACGGACAGGGTCGGGAATCAGCCCCAGCATTTT. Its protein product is CASRTDRVGNQPQHF.

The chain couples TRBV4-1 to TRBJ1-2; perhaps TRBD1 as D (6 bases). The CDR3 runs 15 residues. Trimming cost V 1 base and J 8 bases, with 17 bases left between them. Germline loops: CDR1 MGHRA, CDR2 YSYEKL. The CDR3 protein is CASSQALGAGLGYTF. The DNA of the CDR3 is TGCGCCAGCAGCCAAGCCCTGGGGGCAGGGTTAGGCTACACCTTC.

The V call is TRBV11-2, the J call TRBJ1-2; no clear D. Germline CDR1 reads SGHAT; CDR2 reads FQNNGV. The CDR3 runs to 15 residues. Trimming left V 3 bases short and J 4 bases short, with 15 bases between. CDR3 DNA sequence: TGTGCCAGCAGCTTTTCCCCCCCTGCGAGCTATGGCTACACCTTC. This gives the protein CASSFSPPASYGYTF.

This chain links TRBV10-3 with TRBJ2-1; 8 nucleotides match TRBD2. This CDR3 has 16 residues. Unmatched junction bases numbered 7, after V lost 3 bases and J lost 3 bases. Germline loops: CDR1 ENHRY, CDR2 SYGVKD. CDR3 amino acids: CAISDPRAGGYNEQFF. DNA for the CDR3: TGTGCCATCAGTGACCCTCGGGCGGGGGGCTACAATGAGCAGTTCTTC.

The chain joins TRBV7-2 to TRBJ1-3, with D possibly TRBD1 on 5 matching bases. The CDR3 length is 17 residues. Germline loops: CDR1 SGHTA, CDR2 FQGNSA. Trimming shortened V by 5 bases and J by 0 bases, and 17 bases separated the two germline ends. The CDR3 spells CASSPISGAYSGNTIYF. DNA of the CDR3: TGTGCCAGCAGCCCAATTAGTGGGGCCTACTCTGGAAACACCATATATTTT.

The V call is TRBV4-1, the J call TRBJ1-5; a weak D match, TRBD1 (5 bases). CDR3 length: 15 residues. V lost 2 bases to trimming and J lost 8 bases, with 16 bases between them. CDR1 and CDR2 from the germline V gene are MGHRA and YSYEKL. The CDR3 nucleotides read TGCGCCAGCAGCCAAATCGGGGGTTTAAAGGAGCCCCAGCATTTT. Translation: CASSQIGGLKEPQHF.

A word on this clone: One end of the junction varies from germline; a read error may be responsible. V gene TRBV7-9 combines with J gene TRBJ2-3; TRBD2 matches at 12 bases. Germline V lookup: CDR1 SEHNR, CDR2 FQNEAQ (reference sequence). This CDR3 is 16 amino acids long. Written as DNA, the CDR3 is TGTGCCAGCAGCCGTACTAGCGGGGGGCCCCAAGATTCGCAGTATTTT. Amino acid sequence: CASSRTSGGPQDSQYF. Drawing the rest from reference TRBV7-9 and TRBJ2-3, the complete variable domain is DTGVSQNPRHKITKRGQNVTFRCDPISEHNRLYWYRQTLGQGPEFLTYFQNEAQLEKSRLLSDRFSAERPKGSFSTLEIQRTEQGDSAMYLCASSRTSGGPQDSQYFGPGTRLTVL.

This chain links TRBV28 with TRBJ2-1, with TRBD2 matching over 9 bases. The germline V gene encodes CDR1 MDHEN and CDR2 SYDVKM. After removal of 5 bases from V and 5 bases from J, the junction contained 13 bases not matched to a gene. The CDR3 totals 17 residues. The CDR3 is CASSPASGDGIHNEQFF. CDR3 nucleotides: TGTGCCAGCAGTCCAGCTAGCGGGGATGGGATCCACAATGAGCAGTTCTTC.

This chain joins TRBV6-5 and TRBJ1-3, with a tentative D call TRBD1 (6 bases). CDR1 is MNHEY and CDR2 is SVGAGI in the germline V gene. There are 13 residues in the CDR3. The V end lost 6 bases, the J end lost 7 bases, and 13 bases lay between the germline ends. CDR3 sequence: CASRQGTANTIYF. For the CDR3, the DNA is TGTGCCAGCAGACAGGGTACAGCGAACACCATATATTTT.

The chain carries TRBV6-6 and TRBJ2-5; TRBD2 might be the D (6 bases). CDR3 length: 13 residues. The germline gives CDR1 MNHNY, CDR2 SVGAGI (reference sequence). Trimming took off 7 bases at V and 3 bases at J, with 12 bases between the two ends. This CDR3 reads CASTLIAEETQYF. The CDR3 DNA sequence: TGTGCCAGCACCCTAATAGCGGAAGAGACCCAGTACTTC.

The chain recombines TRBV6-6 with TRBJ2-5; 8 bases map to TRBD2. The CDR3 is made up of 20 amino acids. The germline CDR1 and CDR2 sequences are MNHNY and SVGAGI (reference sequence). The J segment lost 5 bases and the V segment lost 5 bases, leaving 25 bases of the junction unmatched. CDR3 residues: CASSLRSNRGGPIRRETQYF. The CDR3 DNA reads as TGTGCCAGCAGTCTACGCTCTAATCGGGGGGGGCCAATACGGAGGGAGACCCAGTACTTC.

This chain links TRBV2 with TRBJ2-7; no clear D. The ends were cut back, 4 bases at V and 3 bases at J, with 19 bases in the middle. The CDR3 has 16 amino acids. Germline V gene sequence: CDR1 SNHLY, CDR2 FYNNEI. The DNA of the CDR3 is TGTGCCAGCAGTGCTATCCTTTCGACAATTAGCTACGAGCAGTACTTC. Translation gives CASSAILSTISYEQYF.

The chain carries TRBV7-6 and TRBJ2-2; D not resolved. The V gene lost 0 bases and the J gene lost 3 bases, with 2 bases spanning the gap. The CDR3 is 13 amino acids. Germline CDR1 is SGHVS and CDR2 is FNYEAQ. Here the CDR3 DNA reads TGTGCCAGCAGCTTAGCCTACACCGGGGAGCTGTTTTTT. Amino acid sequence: CASSLAYTGELFF.

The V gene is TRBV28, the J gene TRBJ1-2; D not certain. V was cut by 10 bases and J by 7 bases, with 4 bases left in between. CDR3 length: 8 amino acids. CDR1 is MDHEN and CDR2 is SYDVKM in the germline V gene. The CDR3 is CATSGYTF. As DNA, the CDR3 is TGTGCCACCTCTGGCTACACCTTC.

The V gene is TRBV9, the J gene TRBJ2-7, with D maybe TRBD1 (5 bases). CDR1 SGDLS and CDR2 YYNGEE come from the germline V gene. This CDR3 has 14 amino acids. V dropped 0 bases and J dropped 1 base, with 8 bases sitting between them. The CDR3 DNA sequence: TGTGCCAGCAGCGTAGGTTCAGGGTCCTACGAGCAGTACTTC. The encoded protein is CASSVGSGSYEQYF.